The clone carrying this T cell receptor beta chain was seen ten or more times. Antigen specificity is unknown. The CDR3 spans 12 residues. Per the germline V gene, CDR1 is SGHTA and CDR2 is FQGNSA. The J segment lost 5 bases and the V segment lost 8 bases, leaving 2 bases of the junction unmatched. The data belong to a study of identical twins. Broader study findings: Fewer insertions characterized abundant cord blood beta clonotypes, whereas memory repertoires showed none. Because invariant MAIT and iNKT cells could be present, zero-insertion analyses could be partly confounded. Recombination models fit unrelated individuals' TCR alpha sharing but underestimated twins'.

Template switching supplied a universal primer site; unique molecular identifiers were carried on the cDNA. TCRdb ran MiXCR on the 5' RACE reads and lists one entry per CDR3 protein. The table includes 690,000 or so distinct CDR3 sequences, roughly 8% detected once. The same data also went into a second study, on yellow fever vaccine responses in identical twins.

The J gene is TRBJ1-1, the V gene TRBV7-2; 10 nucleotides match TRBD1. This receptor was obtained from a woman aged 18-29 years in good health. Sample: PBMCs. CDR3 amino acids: CASRTGGTEAFF. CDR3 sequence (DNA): TGTGCCAGCCGGACAGGGGGAACTGAAGCTTTCTTT. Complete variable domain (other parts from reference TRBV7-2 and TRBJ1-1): GAGVSQSPSNKVTEKGKDVELRCDPISGHTALYWYRQSLGQGLEFLIYFQGNSAPDKSGLPSDRFSAERTGGSVSTLTIQRTQQEDSAVYLCASRTGGTEAFFGQGTRLTVV.